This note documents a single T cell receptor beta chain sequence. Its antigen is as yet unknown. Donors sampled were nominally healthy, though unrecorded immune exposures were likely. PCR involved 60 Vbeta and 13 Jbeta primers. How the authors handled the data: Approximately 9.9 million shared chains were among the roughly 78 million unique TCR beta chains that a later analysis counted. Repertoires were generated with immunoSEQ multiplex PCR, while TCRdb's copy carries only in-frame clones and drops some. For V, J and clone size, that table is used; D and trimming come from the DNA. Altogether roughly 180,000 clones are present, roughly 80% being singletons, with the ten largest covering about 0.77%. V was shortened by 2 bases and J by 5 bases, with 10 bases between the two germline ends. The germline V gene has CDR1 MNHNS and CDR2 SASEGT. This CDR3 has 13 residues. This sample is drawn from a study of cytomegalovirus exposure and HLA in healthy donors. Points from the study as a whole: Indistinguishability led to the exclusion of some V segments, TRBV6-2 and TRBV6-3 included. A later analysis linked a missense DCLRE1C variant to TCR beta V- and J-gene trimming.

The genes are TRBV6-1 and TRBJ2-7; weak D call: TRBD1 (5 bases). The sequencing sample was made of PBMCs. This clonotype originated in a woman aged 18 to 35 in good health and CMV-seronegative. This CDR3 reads CASSENVGHEQYF. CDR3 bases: TGTGCCAGCAGTGAAAATGTGGGGCACGAGCAGTACTTC.